The rows below give T cell receptor beta chains drawn from one sample of a study of CD8+ T cells in alopecia areata. Libraries were prepared by immunoSEQ multiplex PCR; TCRdb keeps only in-frame clonotypes and omits some of them. The sample consists of some 200,000 clones, around two fifths of them appearing once. Sequenced here: CD4+ T cells sorted from blood, sampled between weeks 36 and 40, from a patient treated with tofacitinib. These receptors were obtained from a human donor with alopecia areata. Both conserved end residues are part of each CDR3. D genes are given only for firm matches. Part of the rows lack a size; the others show once, few, many or a class for expanded clones.

v_gene: TRBV10-3
j_gene: TRBJ2-5
len: 14
abundance: .
d_gene: TRBD2
CDR3nt: TGTGCCATCAGTGAAATAGCGGGAGGAAAGACCCAGTACTTC
CDR3aa: CAISEIAGGKTQYF

v_gene: TRBV7-8
j_gene: TRBJ2-1
len: 14
abundance: .
d_gene: TRBD1
CDR3nt: TGTGCCAGCAGCTTAGTCGGTCCGGGACAGCTAATGTTCTTC
CDR3aa: CASSLVGPGQLMFF

v_gene: TRBV29-1
j_gene: TRBJ2-7
len: 13
abundance: .
d_gene: TRBD1
CDR3nt: TGCAGCGCCGAGGGGGCGAAGGCCTACGAGCAGTACTTC
CDR3aa: CSAEGAKAYEQYF

v_gene: TRBV5-1
j_gene: TRBJ1-2
len: 11
abundance: .
d_gene: .
CDR3nt: TGCGCCAGTAGCGACAGCTATGGCTACACCTTC
CDR3aa: CASSDSYGYTF

v_gene: TRBV4-3
j_gene: TRBJ2-7
len: 14
abundance: .
d_gene: .
CDR3nt: TGCGCCAGCAGCCAAGAGGCGGACTCCTACGAGCAGTACTTC
CDR3aa: CASSQEADSYEQYF

v_gene: TRBV6-1
j_gene: TRBJ1-5
len: 15
abundance: .
d_gene: .
CDR3nt: TGTGCCAGCAGCGACTACGGGGGTAGCAATCAGCCCCAGCATTTT
CDR3aa: CASSDYGGSNQPQHF

v_gene: TRBV29-1
j_gene: TRBJ2-3
len: 14
abundance: .
d_gene: TRBD1
CDR3nt: TGCAGCGTGGCCCGACAGGGGGCAACAGATACGCAGTATTTT
CDR3aa: CSVARQGATDTQYF

v_gene: TRBV10-3
j_gene: TRBJ2-1
len: 16
abundance: .
d_gene: TRBD1
CDR3nt: TGTGCCATCACAGAAGATAGACAGGGATCCTACAATGAGCAGTTCTTC
CDR3aa: CAITEDRQGSYNEQFF

v_gene: TRBV9
j_gene: TRBJ2-5
len: 13
abundance: .
d_gene: .
CDR3nt: TGTGCCAGCAGCGGGAGTTTAGAAGAGACCCAGTACTTC
CDR3aa: CASSGSLEETQYF

v_gene: TRBV2
j_gene: TRBJ2-7
len: 12
abundance: once
d_gene: TRBD2
CDR3nt: TGTGCCAGCAGTACTAGCGGGATCGAGCAGTACTTC
CDR3aa: CASSTSGIEQYF

v_gene: TRBV28
j_gene: TRBJ2-3
len: 12
abundance: .
d_gene: .
CDR3nt: TGTGCCAGCAGTTCCCTGACAGATACGCAGTATTTT
CDR3aa: CASSSLTDTQYF

v_gene: TRBV5-1
j_gene: TRBJ2-7
len: 16
abundance: .
d_gene: TRBD2
CDR3nt: TGCGCCAGCAGCTTGGCCAGGGACTACCTCTCCTACGAGCAGTACTTC
CDR3aa: CASSLARDYLSYEQYF

v_gene: TRBV6-5
j_gene: TRBJ1-4
len: 15
abundance: few
d_gene: .
CDR3nt: TGTGCCAGCAGTTTAAACCGGGACTCGGGTGAAAAACTGTTTTTT
CDR3aa: CASSLNRDSGEKLFF

v_gene: TRBV9
j_gene: TRBJ2-7
len: 12
abundance: .
d_gene: .
CDR3nt: TGTGCCAGCAGCGCGGAGGCGGACGAGCAGTACTTC
CDR3aa: CASSAEADEQYF

v_gene: TRBV6-5
j_gene: TRBJ2-5
len: 14
abundance: few
d_gene: .
CDR3nt: TGTGCCAGCAGTTACTCTGGGACGGGGAAGACCCAGTACTTC
CDR3aa: CASSYSGTGKTQYF

v_gene: TRBV19
j_gene: TRBJ2-3
len: 17
abundance: .
d_gene: .
CDR3nt: TGTGCCAGTAGTATAGCGGGTCGACTCTTGGGGCCAGATACGCAGTATTTT
CDR3aa: CASSIAGRLLGPDTQYF

v_gene: TRBV29-1
j_gene: TRBJ2-1
len: 15
abundance: once
d_gene: TRBD2
CDR3nt: TGCAGCGTTGGGGGGACTAGCGGGAGCAACAATGAGCAGTTCTTC
CDR3aa: CSVGGTSGSNNEQFF

v_gene: TRBV7-2
j_gene: TRBJ2-7
len: 16
abundance: .
d_gene: TRBD2
CDR3nt: TGTGCCAGCAGCTTCCCCCCGGGAGGGCCAAGTTACGAGCAGTACTTC
CDR3aa: CASSFPPGGPSYEQYF

v_gene: TRBV15
j_gene: TRBJ1-1
len: 15
abundance: .
d_gene: TRBD1
CDR3nt: TGTGCCACCAGCAACCGGGACAGGGGAGGTACTGAAGCTTTCTTT
CDR3aa: CATSNRDRGGTEAFF

v_gene: TRBV6-6
j_gene: TRBJ2-1
len: 15
abundance: .
d_gene: TRBD2
CDR3nt: TGTGCCAGCAGCGATCCGGGACTAGCAACAATCGAGCAGTTCTTC
CDR3aa: CASSDPGLATIEQFF

v_gene: TRBV15
j_gene: TRBJ2-5
len: 11
abundance: .
d_gene: .
CDR3nt: TGTGCCACCAGCCTGAAAGAGACCCAGTACTTC
CDR3aa: CATSLKETQYF

v_gene: TRBV2
j_gene: TRBJ1-5
len: 15
abundance: few
d_gene: .
CDR3nt: TGTGCCAGCAGTGTTACAGCACGTAGCAATCAGCCCCAGCATTTT
CDR3aa: CASSVTARSNQPQHF

v_gene: TRBV9
j_gene: TRBJ2-5
len: 16
abundance: .
d_gene: .
CDR3nt: TGTGCCAGCAGTAACTCCCCGGTGACGGGAAGTTTGTCCCAGTACTTC
CDR3aa: CASSNSPVTGSLSQYF

v_gene: TRBV30
j_gene: TRBJ1-1
len: 10
abundance: .
d_gene: .
CDR3nt: TGTGCCTGTGACCGCACTGAAGCTTTCTTT
CDR3aa: CACDRTEAFF

v_gene: TRBV10-3
j_gene: TRBJ2-2
len: 13
abundance: few
d_gene: .
CDR3nt: TGTGCCATCAGGCCTAGGGCCGGCGGGGAGCTGTTTTTT
CDR3aa: CAIRPRAGGELFF

v_gene: TRBV19
j_gene: TRBJ2-6
len: 17
abundance: .
d_gene: .
CDR3nt: TGTGCCAGACTTACCAGGGGACTTAGCTCTGGGGCCAACGTCCTGACTTTC
CDR3aa: CARLTRGLSSGANVLTF